This TCR beta chain was captured in a study of breast tumors, draining lymph nodes, adjacent tissues. Regarding the study as a whole: Tumor and nontumor repertoires were significantly more similar in luminal-like than in basal-like breast cancer. Most tumor T cells seemingly derive from lymph node, then expand in tumor. That most tumor T cells come from lymph nodes remained unproven. Tumor TCR diversity was below lymph nodes but above nontumor tissue.

Samples came from axillary lymph nodes draining the breast cancer. About this clonotype: The antigen is undetermined. A junction end diverges from the germline sequence, so it may reflect a read error.

CDR3 length: 20 residues. Germline-derived CDR1 and CDR2 are WSHSY and SAAADI. Using its own MiXCR run on the multiplex PCR reads, TCRdb lists one record per CDR3 protein. The top ten clones hold 3% to 4% of a sample with some 170,000 distinct CDR3 sequences, roughly a third of them seen once. The chain links TRBV10-2 to TRBJ2-7; 9 bases match TRBD2. This receptor was identified in a female donor with breast cancer. Some clones in this sample may be carry-over from other donors' samples. What was sequenced was axillary lymph node tissue. The CDR3 spells CASSGIPPSASGIVIYEQHF. The DNA for the CDR3 is TGCGCCAGCAGTGGAATTCCCCCCTCGGCTAGCGGGATTGTTATCTACGAGCAGCACTTC.